The rows below give T cell receptor beta chains drawn from one sample of a study of CD8 T cells in ankylosing spondylitis. TCRdb passed the 5' RACE reads through MiXCR, listing each CDR3 protein once. This table has about 220,000 distinct CDR3 sequences, roughly 6.6% appearing once. Sample: blood, either unsorted or a sorted T cell fraction (not recorded which). The receptors derive from a male donor with ankylosing spondylitis. CDR3s include the opening cysteine and the closing phenylalanine or tryptophan.

j_call v_call cdr3_aa
TRBJ1-2 TRBV4-3 CASSQDRGYGYTF
TRBJ2-1 TRBV2 CASSGRERNEQFF
TRBJ2-3 TRBV20-1 CSARPLAGVADTQYF
TRBJ2-5 TRBV4-1 CASSPPSDQETQYF
TRBJ1-1 TRBV5-6 CASSYSGSEAFF
TRBJ2-3 TRBV11-2 CASSLVASGRGDTQYF
TRBJ2-1 TRBV12-3/TRBV12-4 CASTSWQGTWRGLFF
TRBJ2-7 TRBV20-1 CSARRGGGYEQYF
TRBJ2-7 TRBV7-7 CASSSSSSGGHYEQYF
TRBJ2-7 TRBV4-1 CASSQSGLDSYEQYF